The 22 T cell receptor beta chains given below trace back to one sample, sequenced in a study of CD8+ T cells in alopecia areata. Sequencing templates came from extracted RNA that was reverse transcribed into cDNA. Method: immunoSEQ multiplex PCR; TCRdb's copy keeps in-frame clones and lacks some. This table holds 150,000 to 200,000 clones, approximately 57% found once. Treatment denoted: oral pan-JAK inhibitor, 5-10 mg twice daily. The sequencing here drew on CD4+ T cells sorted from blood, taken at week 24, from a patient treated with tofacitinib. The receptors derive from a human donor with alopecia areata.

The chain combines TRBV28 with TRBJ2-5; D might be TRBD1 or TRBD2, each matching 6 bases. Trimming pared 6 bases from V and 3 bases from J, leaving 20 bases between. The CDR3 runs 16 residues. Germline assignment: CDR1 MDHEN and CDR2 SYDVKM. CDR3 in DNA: TGTGCCAGCAGCTTCCTCTGGGCGGGACAAAAAGAGACCCAGTACTTC. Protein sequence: CASSFLWAGQKETQYF.

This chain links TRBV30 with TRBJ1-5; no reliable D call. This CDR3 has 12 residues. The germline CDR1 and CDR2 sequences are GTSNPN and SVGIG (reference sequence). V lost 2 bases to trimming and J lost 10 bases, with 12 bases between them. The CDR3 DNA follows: TGTGCCTGGAGTTCCTCGCTTGGCCCCCAGCATTTT. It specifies CAWSSSLGPQHF.

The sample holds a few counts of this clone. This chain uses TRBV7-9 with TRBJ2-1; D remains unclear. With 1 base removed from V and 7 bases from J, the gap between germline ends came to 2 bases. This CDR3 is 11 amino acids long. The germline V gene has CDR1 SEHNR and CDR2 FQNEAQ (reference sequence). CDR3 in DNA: TGTGCCAGCAGCTTAGAAAATGAGCAGTTCTTC. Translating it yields CASSLENEQFF.

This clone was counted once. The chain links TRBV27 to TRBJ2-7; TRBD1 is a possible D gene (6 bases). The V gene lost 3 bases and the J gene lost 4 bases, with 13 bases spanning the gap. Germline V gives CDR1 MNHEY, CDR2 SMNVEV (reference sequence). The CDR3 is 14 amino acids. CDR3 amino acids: CASSFLTGHYEQYF. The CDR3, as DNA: TGTGCCAGCAGTTTCCTGACAGGCCATTACGAGCAGTACTTC.

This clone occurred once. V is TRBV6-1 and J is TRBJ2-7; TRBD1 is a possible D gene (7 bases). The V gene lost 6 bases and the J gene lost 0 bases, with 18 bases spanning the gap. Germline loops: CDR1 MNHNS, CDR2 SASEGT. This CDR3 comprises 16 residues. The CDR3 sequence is CASRETAGQNSYEQYF. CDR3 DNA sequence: TGTGCCAGCAGGGAAACTGCGGGACAGAACTCCTACGAGCAGTACTTC.

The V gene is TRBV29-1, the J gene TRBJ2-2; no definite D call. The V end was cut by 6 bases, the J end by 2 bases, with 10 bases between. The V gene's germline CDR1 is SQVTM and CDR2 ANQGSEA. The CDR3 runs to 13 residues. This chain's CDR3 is CSVQRPNTGELFF. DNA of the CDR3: TGCAGCGTACAACGGCCAAACACCGGGGAGCTGTTTTTT.

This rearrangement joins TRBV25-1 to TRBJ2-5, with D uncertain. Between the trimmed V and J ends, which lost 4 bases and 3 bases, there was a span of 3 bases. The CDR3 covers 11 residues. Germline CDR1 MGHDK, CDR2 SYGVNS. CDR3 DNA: TGTGCCAGCAGTGTCGAAGAGACCCAGTACTTC. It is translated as CASSVEETQYF.

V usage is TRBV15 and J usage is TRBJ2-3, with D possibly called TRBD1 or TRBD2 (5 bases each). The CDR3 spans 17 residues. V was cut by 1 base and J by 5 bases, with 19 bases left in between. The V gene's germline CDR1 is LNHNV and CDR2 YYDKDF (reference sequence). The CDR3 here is CATSRATGPGLVDTQYF. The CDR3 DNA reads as TGTGCCACCAGCAGAGCTACGGGACCAGGGTTGGTAGATACGCAGTATTTT.

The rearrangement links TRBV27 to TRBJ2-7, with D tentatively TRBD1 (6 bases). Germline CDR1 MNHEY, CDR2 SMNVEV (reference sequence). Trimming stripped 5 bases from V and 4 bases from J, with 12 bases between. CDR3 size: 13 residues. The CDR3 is CASSPRQVYEQYF. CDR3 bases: TGTGCCAGCAGTCCGAGACAGGTTTACGAGCAGTACTTC.

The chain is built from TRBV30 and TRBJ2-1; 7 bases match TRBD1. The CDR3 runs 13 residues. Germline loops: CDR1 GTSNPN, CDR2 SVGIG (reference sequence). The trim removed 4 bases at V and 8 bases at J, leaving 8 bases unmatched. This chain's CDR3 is CAWKGQPSDEQFF. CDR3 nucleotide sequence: TGTGCCTGGAAGGGACAGCCAAGCGATGAGCAGTTCTTC.

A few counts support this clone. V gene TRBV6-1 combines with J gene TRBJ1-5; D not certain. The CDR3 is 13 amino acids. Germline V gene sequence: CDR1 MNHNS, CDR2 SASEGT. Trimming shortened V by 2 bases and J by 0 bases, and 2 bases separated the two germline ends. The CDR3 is CASSEFSNQPQHF. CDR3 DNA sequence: TGTGCCAGCAGTGAATTTAGCAATCAGCCCCAGCATTTT.

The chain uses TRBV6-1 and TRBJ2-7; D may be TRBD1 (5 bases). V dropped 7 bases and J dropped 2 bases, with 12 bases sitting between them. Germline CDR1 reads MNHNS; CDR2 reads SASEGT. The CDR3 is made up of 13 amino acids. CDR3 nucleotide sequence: TGTGCCAGCATTACAGGTCAGACCTACGAGCAGTACTTC. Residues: CASITGQTYEQYF.

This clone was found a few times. CDR3 DNA sequence: TGTGCCAGCAGCGCCGCCGCCGACTCACCCTACGAGCAGTACTTC. Residues: CASSAAADSPYEQYF. The chain has TRBV9 and TRBJ2-7, with no clear D. With 3 bases removed from V and 2 bases from J, the gap between germline ends came to 15 bases. The CDR3 covers 15 residues. The germline V gene has CDR1 SGDLS and CDR2 YYNGEE. Full variable domain (rest looked up from reference TRBV9 and TRBJ2-7): DSGVTQTPKHLITATGQRVTLRCSPRSGDLSVYWYQQSLDQGLQFLIQYYNGEERAKGNILERFSAQQFPDLHSELNLSSLELGDSALYFCASSAAADSPYEQYFGPGTRLTVT.

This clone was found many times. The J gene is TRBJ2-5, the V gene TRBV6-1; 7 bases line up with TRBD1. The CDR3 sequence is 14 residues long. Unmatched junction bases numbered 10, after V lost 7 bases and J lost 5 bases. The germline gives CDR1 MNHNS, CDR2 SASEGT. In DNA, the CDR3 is TGTGCCAGCACATCATCAGGGGGTCGGGAGACCCAGTACTTC. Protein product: CASTSSGGRETQYF.

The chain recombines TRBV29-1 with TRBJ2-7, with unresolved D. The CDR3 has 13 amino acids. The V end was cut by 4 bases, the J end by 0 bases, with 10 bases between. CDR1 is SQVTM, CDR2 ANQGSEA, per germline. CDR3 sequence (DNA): TGCAGCGTTGGCGGCTTAAGCTCCTACGAGCAGTACTTC. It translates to CSVGGLSSYEQYF.

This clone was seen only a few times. CDR3 sequence: CSAVLARVGDEQFF. As DNA, the CDR3 is TGCAGCGCGGTTCTGGCCAGAGTCGGAGATGAGCAGTTCTTC. The chain recombines TRBV29-1 with TRBJ2-1; D remains unclear. This CDR3 comprises 14 residues. V was cut by 7 bases and J by 8 bases, with 21 bases left in between. Germline V gives CDR1 SQVTM, CDR2 ANQGSEA.

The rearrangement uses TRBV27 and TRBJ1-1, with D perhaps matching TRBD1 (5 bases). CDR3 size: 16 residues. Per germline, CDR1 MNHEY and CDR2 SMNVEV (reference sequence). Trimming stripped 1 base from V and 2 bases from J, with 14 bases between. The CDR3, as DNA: TGTGCCAGCAGTTTATATGCGCGGGGACGAAACACTGAAGCTTTCTTT. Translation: CASSLYARGRNTEAFF.

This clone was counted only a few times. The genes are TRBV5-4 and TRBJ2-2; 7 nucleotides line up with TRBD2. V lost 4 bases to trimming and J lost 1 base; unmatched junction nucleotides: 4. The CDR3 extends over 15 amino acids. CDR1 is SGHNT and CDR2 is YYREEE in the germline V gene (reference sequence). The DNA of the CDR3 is TGTGCCAGCAGCCCCCGGGAGGAGAACACCGGGGAGCTGTTTTTT. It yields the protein CASSPREENTGELFF.

DNA of the CDR3: TGTGCCAGCAGTCTAGGACAGGGTCGACCCAATGAGCAGTTCTTC. This sequence encodes CASSLGQGRPNEQFF. This rearrangement joins TRBV27 to TRBJ2-1; 8 bases match TRBD1. The V gene's germline CDR1 is MNHEY and CDR2 SMNVEV (reference sequence). The CDR3 totals 15 residues. The trim removed 5 bases at V and 6 bases at J, leaving 9 bases unmatched.

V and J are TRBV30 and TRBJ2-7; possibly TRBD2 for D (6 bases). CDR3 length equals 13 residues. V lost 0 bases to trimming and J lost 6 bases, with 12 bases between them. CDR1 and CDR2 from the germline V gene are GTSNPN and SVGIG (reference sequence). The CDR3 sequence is CAWSVVPGGEQYF. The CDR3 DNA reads TGTGCCTGGAGTGTTGTCCCCGGGGGCGAGCAGTACTTC. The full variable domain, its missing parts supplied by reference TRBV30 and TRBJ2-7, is SQTIHQWPATLVQPVGSPLSLECTVEGTSNPNLYWYRQAAGRGLQLLFYSVGIGQISSEVPQNLSASRPQDRQFILSSKKLLLSDSGFYLCAWSVVPGGEQYFGPGTRLTVT.

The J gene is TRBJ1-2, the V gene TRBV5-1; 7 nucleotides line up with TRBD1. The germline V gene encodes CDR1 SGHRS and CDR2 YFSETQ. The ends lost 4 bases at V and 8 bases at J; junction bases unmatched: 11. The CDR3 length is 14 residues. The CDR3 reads CASSELTGDEGYTF. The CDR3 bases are TGCGCCAGCAGCGAGCTAACAGGGGATGAAGGCTACACCTTC.

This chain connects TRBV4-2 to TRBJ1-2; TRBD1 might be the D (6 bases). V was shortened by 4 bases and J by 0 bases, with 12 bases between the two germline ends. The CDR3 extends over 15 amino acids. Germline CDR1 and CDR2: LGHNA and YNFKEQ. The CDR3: CASSPTGPTNYGYTF. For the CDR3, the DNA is TGTGCCAGCAGCCCGACAGGACCCACTAACTATGGCTACACCTTC.